The 16 T cell receptor beta chains below were found in one sample sequenced in a study of technical replicates of blood from a handful of donors. Profiling relied on immunoSEQ multiplex PCR, and the TCRdb table lists in-frame clones only, not all of them. The table shows fewer than 80,000 clones, with roughly 91% occurring only once. Sequencing input: PBMCs. Receptors were obtained from a human donor in good health. Some clones in this sample may be carry-over from other donors' samples.

CDR3 amino acids: CASSPRGTVNTEAFF. The CDR3 coding sequence is TGTGCCAGCAGCCCCCGGGGGACGGTGAACACTGAAGCTTTCTTT. The chain links TRBV7-2 to TRBJ1-1, with a weak D call TRBD1 (5 bases). CDR1 is SGHTA, CDR2 FQGNSA, per germline. CDR3 size: 15 residues. V was clipped by 5 bases and J by 0 bases, with 13 bases between them.

The genes are TRBV7-3 and TRBJ1-2; D is perhaps TRBD1 (5 bases). Germline V lookup: CDR1 SGHTA, CDR2 FQGTGA. Trimming removed 5 bases at V and 7 bases at J, with 14 bases between. CDR3 length: 13 residues. Written as DNA, the CDR3 is TGTGCCAGCAGCGAAGACAGTCTGCGTGGCTACACCTTC. Protein: CASSEDSLRGYTF. Drawing the rest from reference TRBV7-3 and TRBJ1-2, the complete variable domain is GAGVSQTPSNKVTEKGKYVELRCDPISGHTALYWYRQSLGQGPEFLIYFQGTGAADDSGLPNDRFFAVRPEGSVSTLKIQRTERGDSAVYLCASSEDSLRGYTFGSGTRLTVV.

The rearrangement joins TRBV7-2 to TRBJ2-7; D is possibly TRBD2 (5 bases). V was shortened by 5 bases and J by 4 bases, with 15 bases between the two germline ends. The CDR3 length is 14 residues. Germline CDR1 is SGHTA and CDR2 is FQGNSA. The DNA for the CDR3 is TGTGCCAGCAGCCCGGGATCGATGTGGTACGAGCAGTACTTC. The encoded protein is CASSPGSMWYEQYF.

The gene calls are TRBV7-9 and TRBJ2-1; 9 positions agree with TRBD2. Germline V gene data show CDR1 as SEHNR and CDR2 as FQNEAQ (reference sequence). CDR3 size: 15 residues. J gave up 9 bases and V 1 base, and 7 bases lay outside the gene matches. The CDR3 DNA is TGTGCCAGCAGCTTAGGGCCTAGCGGGGTTAGTGAGCAGTTCTTC. It yields the protein CASSLGPSGVSEQFF.

The J gene is TRBJ2-2, the V gene TRBV15, with 7 bases aligning to TRBD1. Germline CDR1 LNHNV, CDR2 YYDKDF (reference sequence). The V gene end was trimmed by 2 bases and the J gene end by 4 bases; junction bases not matched to a gene: 10. This CDR3 comprises 17 residues. Here the CDR3 DNA reads TGTGCCACCAGCAGAAAAGGGGGCCCCGGTGGCACCGGGGAGCTGTTTTTT. Its protein is CATSRKGGPGGTGELFF.

The CDR3 DNA follows: TGCGCCAGCAGCTTGGGGCAAGCGGCAATCTCCTACAATGAGCAGTTCTTC. This translates into CASSLGQAAISYNEQFF. V usage is TRBV5-1 and J usage is TRBJ2-1; a weak D match, TRBD2 (5 bases). V lost 0 bases and J 0 bases, leaving 13 bases between the germline ends. Germline assignment: CDR1 SGHRS and CDR2 YFSETQ. The CDR3 has 17 residues.

This clone was recorded only once. J is TRBJ2-7 and V is TRBV7-2, with D perhaps matching TRBD1 (6 bases). Germline V CDR1 and CDR2: SGHTA, FQGNSA. The CDR3 contains 15 residues. Deletions cut 4 bases from V and 2 bases from J, with 15 bases between. The CDR3 region is CASSYRQEAPYEQYF. The CDR3 DNA sequence: TGTGCCAGCAGCTACCGACAGGAGGCCCCCTACGAGCAGTACTTC.

This clone was counted only a few times. This same CDR3 is encoded by further DNA sequences in the sample. This chain joins TRBV5-1 and TRBJ2-1, with 7 nucleotides matching TRBD2. CDR1 and CDR2 from the germline V gene are SGHRS and YFSETQ. The CDR3 extends over 14 amino acids. The trim removed 1 base at V and 3 bases at J, leaving 1 base unmatched. The CDR3 sequence: CASSLSGGYNEQFF. The CDR3 DNA reads as TGCGCCAGCAGCTTGTCGGGGGGCTACAATGAGCAGTTCTTC.

This chain joins TRBV7-9 and TRBJ1-1; 9 bases are shared with TRBD1. Germline loops: CDR1 SEHNR, CDR2 FQNEAQ (reference sequence). Trimming cost V 7 bases and J 8 bases; bases outside gene matches: 11. The CDR3 contains 14 residues. In nucleotides, the CDR3 is TGTGCCAGCACCAAGGGGACAGGGCGGGCCGAAGCTTTCTTT. Translating gives CASTKGTGRAEAFF.

The rearrangement links TRBV2 to TRBJ2-1; 9 bases align to TRBD2. CDR3 size: 20 residues. V shed 10 bases, J shed 0 bases, and the junction held 22 bases outside the gene matches. CDR1 and CDR2 from the germline V gene are SNHLY and FYNNEI. CDR3 sequence (DNA): TGTGCCATCCGGACCATCCTAGCGGGGACAAATTACAGCTCCTACAATGAGCAGTTCTTC. Encoded protein: CAIRTILAGTNYSSYNEQFF. Based on the CDR3 plus reference TRBV2 and TRBJ2-1, the full variable domain is EPEVTQTPSHQVTQMGQEVILRCVPISNHLYFYWYRQILGQKVEFLVSFYNNEISEKSEIFDDQFSVERPDGSNFTLKIRSTKLEDSAMYFCAIRTILAGTNYSSYNEQFFGPGTRLTVL.

The chain uses TRBV5-1 and TRBJ2-1; D gene uncertain. This CDR3 contains 16 residues. Trimming removed 1 base from V and 5 bases from J, with 16 bases in between. Germline CDR1 reads SGHRS; CDR2 reads YFSETQ. The chain's CDR3 is CASSLPTLNLNNEQFF. The CDR3 nucleotides are TGCGCCAGCAGCTTGCCCACCCTAAACCTTAACAATGAGCAGTTCTTC.

The CDR3 protein is CASSPGQGGNQPQHF. The DNA for the CDR3 is TGCGCCAGCAGCCCTGGACAGGGCGGCAATCAGCCCCAGCATTTT. The V and J genes are TRBV4-3 and TRBJ1-5, with 8 bases identical to TRBD1. Germline trimming cut 4 bases from V and 2 bases from J; bases unmatched to any gene: 4. Germline V gene data show CDR1 as LGHNA and CDR2 as YSLEER. The CDR3 length is 15 residues.

J is TRBJ1-1 and V is TRBV7-2; 7 nucleotides line up with TRBD1. The CDR3 runs 14 residues. J lost 7 bases, V lost 5 bases, and 10 bases had no gene match. CDR1 is SGHTA and CDR2 is FQGNSA in the germline V gene. This CDR3 reads CASSPMDRLSEAFF. CDR3 nucleotides: TGTGCCAGCAGCCCTATGGACAGGCTTAGTGAAGCTTTCTTT.

V gene TRBV7-2 combines with J gene TRBJ2-5; possible D gene TRBD2, 7 bases. With 7 bases removed from V and 5 bases from J, the gap between germline ends came to 20 bases. Per the germline V gene, CDR1 is SGHTA and CDR2 is FQGNSA. The CDR3 consists of 15 residues. CDR3: CASTTRGASGETQYF. CDR3 in DNA: TGTGCCAGCACCACCCGGGGGGCCTCAGGGGAGACCCAGTACTTC.

V and J are TRBV4-1 and TRBJ1-1; perhaps TRBD1 as D (6 bases). There are 13 residues in the CDR3. Trimming took 2 bases from V and 11 from J, leaving 15 bases between them. Germline V gives CDR1 MGHRA, CDR2 YSYEKL. The DNA for the CDR3 is TGCGCCAGCAGCCAATTACCGGGACAAGGGGCTTTCTTT. It encodes CASSQLPGQGAFF.

The rearrangement joins TRBV15 to TRBJ1-5; no clear D gene. Germline V lookup: CDR1 LNHNV, CDR2 YYDKDF (reference sequence). Trimming removed 1 base at V and 1 base at J, with 8 bases between. The length of the CDR3 is 15 residues. For the CDR3, the DNA is TGTGCCACCAGCAGAGGTAGCCAGAGCAATCAGCCCCAGCATTTT. The encoded protein is CATSRGSQSNQPQHF.